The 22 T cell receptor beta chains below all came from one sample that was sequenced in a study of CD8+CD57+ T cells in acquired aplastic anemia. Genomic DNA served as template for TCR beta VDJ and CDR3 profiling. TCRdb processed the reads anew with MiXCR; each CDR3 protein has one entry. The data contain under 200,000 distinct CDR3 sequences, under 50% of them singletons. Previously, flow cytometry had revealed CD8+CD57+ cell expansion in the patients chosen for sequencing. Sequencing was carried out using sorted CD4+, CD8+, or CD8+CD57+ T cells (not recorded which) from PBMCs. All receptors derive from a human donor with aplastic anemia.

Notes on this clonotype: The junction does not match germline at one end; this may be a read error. The CDR3 DNA is TGTGCCACCAGCAGGGACGGATTGAACACTGAAGCTTTTTTT. It specifies CATSRDGLNTEAFF. The chain recombines TRBV10-3 with TRBJ1-1, with D maybe TRBD1 (5 bases). In germline, CDR1 is ENHRY, CDR2 SYGVKD. The CDR3 consists of 14 residues.

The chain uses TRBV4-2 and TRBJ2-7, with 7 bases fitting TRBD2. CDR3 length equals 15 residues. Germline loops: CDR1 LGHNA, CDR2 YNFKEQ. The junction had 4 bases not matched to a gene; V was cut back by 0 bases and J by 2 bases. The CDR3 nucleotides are TGTGCCAGCAGCCAAGATATCGGGGGGACCTACGAGCAGTACTTC. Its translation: CASSQDIGGTYEQYF.

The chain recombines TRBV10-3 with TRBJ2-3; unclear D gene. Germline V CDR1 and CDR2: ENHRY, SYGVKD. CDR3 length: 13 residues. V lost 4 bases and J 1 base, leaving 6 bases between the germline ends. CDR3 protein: CAISGLGTDTQYF. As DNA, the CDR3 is TGTGCCATCAGTGGGCTGGGCACAGATACGCAGTATTTT.

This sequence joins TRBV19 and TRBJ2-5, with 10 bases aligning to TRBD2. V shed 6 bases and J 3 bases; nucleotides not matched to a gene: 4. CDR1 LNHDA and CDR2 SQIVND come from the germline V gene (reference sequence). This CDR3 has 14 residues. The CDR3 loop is CASRTSGAEETQYF. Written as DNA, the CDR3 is TGTGCCAGTAGAACTAGCGGGGCAGAAGAGACCCAGTACTTC.

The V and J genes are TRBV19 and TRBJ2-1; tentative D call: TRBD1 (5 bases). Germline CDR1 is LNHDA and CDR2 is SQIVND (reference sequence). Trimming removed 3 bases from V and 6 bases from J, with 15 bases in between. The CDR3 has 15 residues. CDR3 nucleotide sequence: TGTGCCAGTAGTATCCCGGTAGGGGCTGGCAATGAGCAGTTCTTC. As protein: CASSIPVGAGNEQFF.

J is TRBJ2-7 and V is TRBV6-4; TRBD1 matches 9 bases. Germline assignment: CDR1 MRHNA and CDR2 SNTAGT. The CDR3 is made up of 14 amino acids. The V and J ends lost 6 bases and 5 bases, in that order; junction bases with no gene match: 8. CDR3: CASRTGTGRNEQYF. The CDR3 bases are TGTGCCAGCAGAACCGGGACAGGGAGGAACGAGCAGTACTTC.

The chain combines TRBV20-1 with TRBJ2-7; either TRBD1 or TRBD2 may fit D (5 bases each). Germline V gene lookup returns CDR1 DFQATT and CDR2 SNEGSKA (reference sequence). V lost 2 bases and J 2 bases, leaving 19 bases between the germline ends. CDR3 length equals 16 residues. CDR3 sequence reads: CSARPFRGRDPYEQYF. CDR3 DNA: TGCAGTGCTAGACCCTTTCGGGGCAGGGACCCCTACGAGCAGTACTTC.

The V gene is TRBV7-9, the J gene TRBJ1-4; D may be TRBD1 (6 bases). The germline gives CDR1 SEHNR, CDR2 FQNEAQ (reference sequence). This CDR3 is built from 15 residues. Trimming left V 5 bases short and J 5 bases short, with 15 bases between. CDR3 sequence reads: CASSLEGGGNEKLFF. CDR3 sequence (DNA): TGTGCCAGCAGCCTGGAGGGTGGGGGCAATGAAAAACTGTTTTTT.

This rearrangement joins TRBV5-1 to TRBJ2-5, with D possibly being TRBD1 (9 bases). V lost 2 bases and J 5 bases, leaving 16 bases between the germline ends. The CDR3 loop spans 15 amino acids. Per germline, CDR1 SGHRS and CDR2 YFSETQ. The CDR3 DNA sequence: TGCGCCAGCAGCTTTAGCGGGGACAGGGCCGAGACCCAGTACTTC. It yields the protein CASSFSGDRAETQYF. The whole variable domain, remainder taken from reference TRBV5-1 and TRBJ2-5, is KAGVTQTPRYLIKTRGQQVTLSCSPISGHRSVSWYQQTPGQGLQFLFEYFSETQRNKGNFPGRFSGRQFSNSRSEMNVSTLELGDSALYLCASSFSGDRAETQYFGPGTRLLVL.

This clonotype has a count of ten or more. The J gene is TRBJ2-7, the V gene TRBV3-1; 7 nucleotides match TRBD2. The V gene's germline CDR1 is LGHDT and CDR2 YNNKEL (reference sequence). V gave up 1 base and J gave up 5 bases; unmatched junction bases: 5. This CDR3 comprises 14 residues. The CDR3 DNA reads TGTGCCAGCAGCCAAGCTCGGGGGAGGGACGAGCAGTACTTC. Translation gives CASSQARGRDEQYF.

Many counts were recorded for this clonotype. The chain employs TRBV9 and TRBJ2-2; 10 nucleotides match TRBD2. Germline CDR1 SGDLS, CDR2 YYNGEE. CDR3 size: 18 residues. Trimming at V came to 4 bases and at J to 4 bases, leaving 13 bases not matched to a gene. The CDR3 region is CASSPEGGLASGTGELFF. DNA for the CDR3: TGTGCCAGCAGCCCGGAGGGGGGACTAGCGTCGGGCACCGGGGAGCTGTTTTTT.

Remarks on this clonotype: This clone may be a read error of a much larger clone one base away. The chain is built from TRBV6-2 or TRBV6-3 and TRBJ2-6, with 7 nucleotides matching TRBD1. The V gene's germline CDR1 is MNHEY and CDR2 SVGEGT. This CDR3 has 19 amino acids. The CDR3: CASSYTVGRGSAGADVLTF. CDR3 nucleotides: TGTGCCAGCAGTTATACCGTAGGCAGGGGGAGTGCTGGGGCCGACGTCCTGACTTTC.

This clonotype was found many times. This chain's CDR3 is CASSLGTLSSYNSPLHF. For the CDR3, the DNA is TGTGCCAGCAGCTTAGGCACCCTGAGCTCCTATAATTCACCCCTCCACTTT. The V and J genes are TRBV7-6 and TRBJ1-6; D remains unclear. The germline CDR1 and CDR2 sequences are SGHVS and FNYEAQ. With 1 base removed from V and 0 bases from J, the gap between germline ends came to 10 bases. The CDR3 has 17 amino acids.

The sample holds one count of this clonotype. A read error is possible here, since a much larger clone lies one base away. The CDR3 is CASIVGTEGISPLHF. The CDR3 DNA reads TGTGCCAGCATCGTAGGGACAGAGGGGATTTCACCCCTCCACTTT. The V gene is TRBV28, the J gene TRBJ1-6, with 7 positions matching TRBD1. From germline, CDR1 is MDHEN and CDR2 SYDVKM. The CDR3 is 15 residues long. V gave up 7 bases and J gave up 9 bases; unmatched junction bases: 12. The variable domain in full, with the rest retrieved from reference TRBV28 and TRBJ1-6, is DVKVTQSSRYLVKRTGEKVFLECVQDMDHENMFWYRQDPGLGLRLIYFSYDVKMKEKGDIPEGYSVSREKKERFSLILESASTNQTSMYLCASIVGTEGISPLHFGNGTRLTVT.

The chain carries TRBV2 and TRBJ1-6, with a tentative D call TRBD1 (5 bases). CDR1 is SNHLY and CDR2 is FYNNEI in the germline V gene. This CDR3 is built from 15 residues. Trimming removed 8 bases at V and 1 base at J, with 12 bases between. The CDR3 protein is CASAGLGSYNSPLHF. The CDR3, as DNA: TGTGCCAGCGCGGGGCTTGGGTCCTATAATTCACCCCTCCACTTT.

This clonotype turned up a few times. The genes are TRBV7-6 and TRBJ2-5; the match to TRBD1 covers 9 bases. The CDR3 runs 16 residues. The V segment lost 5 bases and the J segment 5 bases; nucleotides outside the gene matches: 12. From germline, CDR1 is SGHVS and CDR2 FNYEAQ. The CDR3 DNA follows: TGTGCCAGCAGCACCGATGGGACAGGGCATTGGGAGACCCAGTACTTC. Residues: CASSTDGTGHWETQYF.

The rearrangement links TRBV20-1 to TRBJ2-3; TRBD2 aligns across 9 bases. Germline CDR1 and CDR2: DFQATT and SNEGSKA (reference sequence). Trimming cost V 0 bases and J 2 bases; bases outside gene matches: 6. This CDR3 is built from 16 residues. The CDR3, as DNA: TGCAGTGCTAGAGATCTGCGGGAGGGCCCCACAGATACGCAGTATTTT. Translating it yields CSARDLREGPTDTQYF.

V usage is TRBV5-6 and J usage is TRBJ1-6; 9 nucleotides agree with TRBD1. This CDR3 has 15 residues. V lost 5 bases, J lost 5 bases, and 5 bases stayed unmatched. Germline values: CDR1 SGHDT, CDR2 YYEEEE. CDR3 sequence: CASSLWTGDNSPLHF. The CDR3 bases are TGTGCCAGCAGTCTTTGGACAGGGGATAATTCACCCCTCCACTTT.

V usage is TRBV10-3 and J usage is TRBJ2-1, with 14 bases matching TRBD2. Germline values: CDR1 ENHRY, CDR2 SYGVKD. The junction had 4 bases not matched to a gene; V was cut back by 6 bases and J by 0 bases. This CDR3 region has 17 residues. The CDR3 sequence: CAIRWTSGGLSYNEQFF. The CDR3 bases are TGTGCCATCAGGTGGACTAGCGGGGGGCTCTCCTACAATGAGCAGTTCTTC.

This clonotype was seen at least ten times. CDR3 loop: CASSLGQGLNQPQHF. CDR3 bases: TGCGCCAGCAGCTTGGGACAGGGACTCAATCAGCCCCAGCATTTT. The chain couples TRBV5-1 to TRBJ1-5; 7 positions match TRBD1. Losses at the gene ends were 0 bases for V and 3 bases for J; bases not matched to a gene: 3. Germline assignment: CDR1 SGHRS and CDR2 YFSETQ. The CDR3 is 15 amino acids.

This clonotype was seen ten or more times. The CDR3 protein is CASSHRGVGNTEAFF. The DNA for the CDR3 is TGCGCCAGCAGCCATCGTGGGGTGGGGAACACTGAAGCTTTCTTT. This chain links TRBV4-3 with TRBJ1-1; D gene unclear. Trimming left V 3 bases short and J 1 base short, with 12 bases between. This CDR3 has 15 amino acids. Per the germline V gene, CDR1 is LGHNA and CDR2 is YSLEER.

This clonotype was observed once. The CDR3 DNA reads TGTGCCAGCAGCACCGGACTCTACAATGAGCAGTTCTTC. Encoded protein: CASSTGLYNEQFF. V is TRBV7-3 and J is TRBJ2-1, with a tentative D call TRBD2 (5 bases). Trimming shortened V by 5 bases and J by 3 bases, and 8 bases separated the two germline ends. CDR1 and CDR2 from the germline V gene are SGHTA and FQGTGA. The CDR3 is 13 amino acids.